The source of this T cell receptor (beta chain) is a study of neoadjuvant anti-PD-1 for oral cavity cancer. From germline, CDR1 is LNHDA and CDR2 SQIVND (reference sequence). The CDR3 sequence is 13 residues long. V was pared by 6 bases and J by 4 bases, with 10 bases between. Patients had HPV-negative, locally advanced oral cavity squamous cell carcinoma. Sequencing was performed with immunoSEQ multiplex PCR; in TCRdb, only in-frame clones are kept and a portion is missing. Of around 17,000 clones in the sample, around 62% are singletons; the top ten hold over 2%. This clone was detected only a few times.

This specimen was PBMCs, taken before nivolumab (anti-PD-1) treatment. This receptor was taken from a person aged 40-85 years with oral cavity squamous cell carcinoma. The chain joins TRBV19 to TRBJ1-5; D is unresolved. CDR3 region: CASSDVTNQPQHF. CDR3 in DNA: TGTGCCAGTAGCGATGTGACAAATCAGCCCCAGCATTTT.